What follows describes a single T cell receptor beta chain. This CDR3 comprises 12 residues. The V gene's germline CDR1 is MGHRA and CDR2 YSYEKL. The authors made TCR beta libraries using UMI-labeled 5' RACE. No DNA is given; TCRdb re-called the 5' RACE reads and lists each CDR3 protein once. This table lists 15,000 to 20,000 distinct CDR3 sequences. In each subset, RNA was taken from duplicate vials, each of around 150,000 sorted CD8+ T cells. This sample stems from a study of human CD8 memory T cell subsets. Material: CD8+ T cells from PBMCs. The TCR comes from a human donor in good health. The chain links TRBV4-1 to TRBJ2-1. CDR3 protein: CASSNSVSEQFF.